This TCR beta chain derives from a study of T-cell reconstitution after alpha-beta-depleted transplantation in children. A TCRbeta library incorporating unique molecular identifiers was prepared. TCRdb re-analysed the PCR reads in MiXCR, keeping a single row per CDR3 protein. The repertoire holds around 410,000 distinct CDR3 sequences, with roughly 11% as singletons. The TCR comes from a human donor who donated a stem cell graft to a child with acute myeloid leukemia. The sample in question was PBMCs from the stem cell graft donor, obtained from the stem cell graft.

The CDR3 coding sequence is TGTGCCAGCAGTAGCCACGGGGCTAGTAATGAAAAACTGTTTTTT. It encodes CASSSHGASNEKLFF. The chain couples TRBV12-3 or TRBV12-4 to TRBJ1-4; a weak D match, TRBD1 (5 bases). Trimming took off 5 bases at V and 4 bases at J, with 14 bases between the two ends. The CDR3 extends over 15 amino acids.